This note documents a single TCR beta chain sequence. Its antigen is undetermined. This specimen comes from a study of T cell responses to AZD1222 COVID-19 vaccine. Overall study results and limits: Spike-specific TCR breadth and depth both grew after two AZD1222 doses. The study reported that nearly half of spike-specific TCRs target unmutated variant regions. Repertoire collection took place solely once the T cell response had peaked.

Per the germline V gene, CDR1 is SQVTM and CDR2 is ANQGSEA. V was clipped by 7 bases and J by 5 bases, with 14 bases between them. The CDR3 has 12 residues. Data came from immunoSEQ multiplex PCR; TCRdb stores just in-frame clones and leaves some out. The sample consists of 130,000 to 150,000 clones, approximately 90% of them appearing once. This receptor was identified in an adult who received the AZD1222 COVID-19 vaccine. Sequenced material: peripheral blood, taken 28 days after the second AZD1222 dose. This sequence joins TRBV29-1 and TRBJ2-5; possible D gene TRBD1, 6 bases. DNA of the CDR3: TGCAGCGCGGACAGTTGGGGGGAGACCCAGTACTTC. It is translated as CSADSWGETQYF.